Listed here are 6 T cell receptor beta chains from one sample, sequenced in a study of regulatory T cells in long-lasting Graves disease. Building the TCR beta libraries relied on iRepertoire HTBI primers, and CDR3 regions underwent Arm-PCR. TCRdb fed the multiplex PCR reads into MiXCR, producing one record per CDR3 protein. The data contain about 530,000 distinct CDR3 sequences, about 16% of them singletons. Stated time point: newly diagnosed GD, antithyroid drugs for less than 3 months. Making the TCR library involved RNA that had been extracted from PBMCs. This sample also belongs to another study, concerning T cells in Graves' hyperthyroidism and ophthalmopathy.

The sample in question was peripheral blood mononuclear cells (PBMCs), obtained at new diagnosis, from a patient treated with antithyroid drugs. The receptors were gathered from a woman aged 35-65 years with Graves disease.

The sample holds many counts of this clonotype. This rearrangement joins TRBV6-2 or TRBV6-3 to TRBJ1-6, with D perhaps matching TRBD1 (5 bases). The V end was cut by 0 bases, the J end by 7 bases, with 7 bases between. The CDR3 runs 14 residues. Per the germline V gene, CDR1 is MNHEY and CDR2 is SVGEGT. The DNA of the CDR3 is TGTGCCAGCAGTTACTCGAGGGGAAATTCACCCCTCCACTTT. This codes for CASSYSRGNSPLHF.

The V and J genes are TRBV6-1 and TRBJ2-5; weak D call: TRBD1 (6 bases). Per the germline V gene, CDR1 is MNHNS and CDR2 is SASEGT. This CDR3 is 15 amino acids long. Deletions cut 7 bases from V and 3 bases from J, with 18 bases between. CDR3 sequence: CASTQIQTGKETQYF. CDR3 coding DNA: TGTGCCAGCACCCAAATCCAAACAGGGAAAGAGACCCAGTACTTC.

The table lists this clonotype with many counts. The chain has TRBV12-3 or TRBV12-4 and TRBJ2-2, with D uncertain. The CDR3 runs to 14 residues. With 6 bases removed from V and 0 bases from J, the gap between germline ends came to 8 bases. The CDR3 loop is CASSLGTNTGELFF. Here the CDR3 DNA reads TGTGCCAGCAGCCTAGGGACGAACACCGGGGAGCTGTTTTTT.

This clonotype was counted many times. This chain links TRBV3-1 with TRBJ1-1; 9 nucleotides align to TRBD1. Germline V gene data show CDR1 as LGHDT and CDR2 as YNNKEL (reference sequence). The J segment lost 6 bases and the V segment lost 1 base, leaving 3 bases of the junction unmatched. The CDR3 totals 14 residues. CDR3 sequence reads: CASSQGTGEAEAFF. The CDR3 DNA sequence: TGTGCCAGCAGCCAAGGGACAGGGGAAGCTGAAGCTTTCTTT.

This clonotype showed up many times. This chain joins TRBV6-2 or TRBV6-3 and TRBJ1-4; D not certain. Germline CDR1 is MNHEY and CDR2 is SVGEGT. This CDR3 has 13 amino acids. V lost 2 bases to trimming and J lost 4 bases, with 5 bases between them. The CDR3 DNA sequence: TGTGCCAGCAGTTACAGAAATAATGAAAAACTGTTTTTT. It translates to CASSYRNNEKLFF.

There are a few counts of this clonotype. A much more abundant neighbour one base away suggests this may be a read error. The rearrangement joins TRBV28 to TRBJ1-1, with a weak D call TRBD1 (6 bases). The CDR3 consists of 14 residues. Trimming took off 5 bases at V and 10 bases at J, with 20 bases between the two ends. Per the germline V gene, CDR1 is MDHEN and CDR2 is SYDVKM. The CDR3 loop is CASSVLGAGARAFF. CDR3 nucleotides: TGTGCCAGCAGTGTACTGGGGGCTGGGGCGCGAGCTTTCTTT. The variable domain in full, completed from reference TRBV28 and TRBJ1-1, reads DVKVTQSSRYLVKRTGEKVFLECVQDMDHENMFWYRQDPGLGLRLIYFSYDVKMKEKGDIPEGYSVSREKKERFSLILESASTNQTSMYLCASSVLGAGARAFFGQGTRLTVV.